Listed here is a single TCR beta chain. The junction differs from germline at one of its ends, possibly a read error. The data derive from a study of blood T cells in healthy people across ages. CDR3 size: 11 residues. A J-beta primer mix and a sample-barcoded 5' primer were used in a second PCR of roughly 7 to 12 cycles. Through a template-switch adaptor with 12 random nucleotides, each cDNA molecule received a tag. TCRdb redid the calling of the 5' RACE reads with MiXCR, one entry per CDR3 protein. This sample has about 1,400,000 distinct CDR3 sequences, with 59% found just once. This sequence was found in a man between 18 and 35 years old in good health. The chain couples TRBV12-3 or TRBV12-4 to TRBJ1-2; no firm D call. The sequencing sample was made of blood. CDR3 nucleotides: TGTACCAGCGGGTACGGCTATGGCTACACCTTC. Translation gives CTSGYGYGYTF.